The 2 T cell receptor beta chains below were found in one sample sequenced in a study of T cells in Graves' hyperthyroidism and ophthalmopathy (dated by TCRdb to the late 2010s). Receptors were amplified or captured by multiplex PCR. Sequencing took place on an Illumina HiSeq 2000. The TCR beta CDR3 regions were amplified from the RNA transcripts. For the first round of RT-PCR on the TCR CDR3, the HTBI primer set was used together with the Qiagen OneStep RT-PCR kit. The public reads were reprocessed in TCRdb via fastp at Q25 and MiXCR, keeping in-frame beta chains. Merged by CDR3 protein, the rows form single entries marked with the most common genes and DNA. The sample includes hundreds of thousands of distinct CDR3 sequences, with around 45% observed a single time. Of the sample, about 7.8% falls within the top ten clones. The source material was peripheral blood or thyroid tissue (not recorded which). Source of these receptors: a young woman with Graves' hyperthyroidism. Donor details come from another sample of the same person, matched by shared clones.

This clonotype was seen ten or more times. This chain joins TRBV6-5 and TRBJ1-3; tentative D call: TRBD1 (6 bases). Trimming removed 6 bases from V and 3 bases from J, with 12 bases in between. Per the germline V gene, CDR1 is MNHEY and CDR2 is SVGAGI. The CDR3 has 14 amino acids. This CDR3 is CASSPQGRGNTIYF. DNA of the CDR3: TGTGCCAGCAGCCCACAGGGACGTGGAAACACCATATATTTT.

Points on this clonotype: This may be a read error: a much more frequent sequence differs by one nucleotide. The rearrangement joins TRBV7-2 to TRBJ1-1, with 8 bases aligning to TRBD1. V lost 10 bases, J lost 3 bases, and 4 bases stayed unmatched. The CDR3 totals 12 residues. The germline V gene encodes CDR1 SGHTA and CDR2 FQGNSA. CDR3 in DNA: TGTGCCACCAAGACAGGGGACACTGAAGCTTTCTTT. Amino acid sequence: CATKTGDTEAFF.